Listed here are 19 T cell receptor beta chains from one sample, sequenced in a study of T cell responses to AZD1222 COVID-19 vaccine. TCRdb keeps only in-frame clones here, not all; method: immunoSEQ multiplex PCR. The repertoire holds about 140,000 clones, with about nine tenths as singletons. The sequenced sample was peripheral blood, obtained on day 0 of AZD1222 vaccination. These receptors were taken from an adult in good health.

The chain couples TRBV7-6 to TRBJ1-1; D uncertain. V was pared by 4 bases and J by 5 bases, with 14 bases between. Germline V CDR1 and CDR2: SGHVS, FNYEAQ. There are 14 residues in the CDR3. The DNA of the CDR3 is TGTGCCAGCAGCTCTCATGACGGGTGGACTGAAGCTTTCTTT. Its translation is CASSSHDGWTEAFF. The whole variable domain, filled in from reference TRBV7-6 and TRBJ1-1, reads GAGVSQSPRYKVTKRGQDVALRCDPISGHVSLYWYRQALGQGPEFLTYFNYEAQQDKSGLPNDRFSAERPEGSISTLTIQRTEQRDSAMYRCASSSHDGWTEAFFGQGTRLTVV.

This clone came up once. V is TRBV5-8 and J is TRBJ1-5; D ambiguous. This CDR3 region has 14 residues. In germline, CDR1 is SGHTS, CDR2 YDEGEE. V was clipped by 0 bases and J by 6 bases, with 10 bases between them. The CDR3 sequence is CASSLGPPVQPQHF. CDR3 coding DNA: TGTGCCAGCAGCTTGGGACCGCCTGTTCAGCCCCAGCATTTT.

The chain is built from TRBV12-2 and TRBJ1-5. TRBV12-2 is shown as a pseudogene. This CDR3 is 16 amino acids long. The CDR3 is CASRLGAREGCQPQHF. For the CDR3, the DNA is TGTGCAAGTCGCTTGGGAGCCAGGGAGGGATGTCAGCCCCAGCATTTT.

The chain uses TRBV14 and TRBJ2-1; TRBD2 aligns across 9 bases. The J segment lost 7 bases and the V segment lost 4 bases, leaving 8 bases of the junction unmatched. CDR3 length equals 15 residues. Germline V gives CDR1 SGHDN, CDR2 FVKESK. CDR3 residues: CASSRAGGLRNEQFF. DNA for the CDR3: TGTGCCAGCAGCCGAGCGGGGGGTCTTCGGAATGAGCAGTTCTTC.

The chain employs TRBV27 and TRBJ2-5; tentative D call: TRBD1 (6 bases). V dropped 2 bases and J dropped 1 base, with 8 bases sitting between them. Germline V CDR1 and CDR2: MNHEY, SMNVEV (reference sequence). The CDR3 has 14 residues. The CDR3 reads CASSLGQFQETQYF. In DNA form, the CDR3 reads TGTGCCAGCAGTTTAGGACAGTTCCAAGAGACCCAGTACTTC.

V gene TRBV7-9 combines with J gene TRBJ1-5, with no clear D. V lost 4 bases to trimming and J lost 7 bases, with 11 bases between them. The CDR3 runs to 13 residues. Germline CDR1 reads SEHNR; CDR2 reads FQNEAQ (reference sequence). CDR3: CASSSQVGQPQHF. In nucleotides, the CDR3 is TGTGCCAGCAGCTCTCAAGTGGGGCAGCCCCAGCATTTT.

The CDR3 here is CASSLDGGTEAFF. CDR3 nucleotide sequence: TGTGCCAGCAGCTTAGACGGGGGGACTGAAGCTTTCTTT. The chain is built from TRBV7-2 and TRBJ1-1, with D perhaps TRBD1 (5 bases). The germline V gene has CDR1 SGHTA and CDR2 FQGNSA. The CDR3 has 13 residues. Trimming took off 1 base at V and 5 bases at J, with 8 bases between the two ends.

The chain is built from TRBV29-1 and TRBJ2-7; 8 bases match TRBD1. The CDR3 runs to 14 residues. The V segment lost 5 bases and the J segment 0 bases; nucleotides outside the gene matches: 6. Looked up from germline, CDR1 is SQVTM and CDR2 is ANQGSEA. CDR3 DNA sequence: TGCAGCGTTAAGGGGACAGGAGTCTCCTACGAGCAGTACTTC. Translating it yields CSVKGTGVSYEQYF.

The CDR3 loop is CASSPTSGRFNEQFF. The CDR3 nucleotides read TGTGCCAGCTCTCCCACTAGCGGGAGGTTTAATGAGCAGTTCTTC. The J gene is TRBJ2-1, the V gene TRBV18; 12 nucleotides align to TRBD2. Germline values: CDR1 KGHSH, CDR2 LQKENI. This CDR3 has 15 residues. J gave up 7 bases and V 6 bases, and 7 bases lay outside the gene matches.

This rearrangement joins TRBV2 to TRBJ2-1; no firm D call. The germline CDR1 and CDR2 sequences are SNHLY and FYNNEI. The CDR3 extends over 14 amino acids. Trimming cost V 4 bases and J 3 bases, with 10 bases left between them. The CDR3 DNA reads TGTGCCAGCAGTGCCGAGACCGTCTACAATGAGCAGTTCTTC. Translated, it gives CASSAETVYNEQFF.

V is TRBV28 and J is TRBJ1-5; D gene ambiguous. V gave up 6 bases and J gave up 5 bases, with 20 bases separating them. CDR1 and CDR2 from the germline V gene are MDHEN and SYDVKM. This CDR3 comprises 16 residues. CDR3 bases: TGTGCCAGCAGCCTACTACACACGGCGGACTATCAGCCCCAGCATTTT. It yields the protein CASSLLHTADYQPQHF.

This chain connects TRBV24-1 to TRBJ2-3, with D perhaps TRBD2 (5 bases). This CDR3 comprises 16 residues. The V gene lost 1 base and the J gene lost 4 bases, with 14 bases spanning the gap. Germline loops: CDR1 KGHDR, CDR2 SFDVKD. CDR3 coding DNA: TGTGCCACCAGTGATTTCGGGCAGAACGGGGCAGATACGCAGTATTTT. Translating it yields CATSDFGQNGADTQYF.

The V and J genes are TRBV27 and TRBJ1-5; D may be TRBD1 (5 bases). Germline CDR1 reads MNHEY; CDR2 reads SMNVEV (reference sequence). V gave up 6 bases and J gave up 7 bases, with 19 bases separating them. The CDR3 has 15 residues. DNA of the CDR3: TGTGCCAGCAGCTCGGGGGGTCCGGGTGGACAGCCCCAGCATTTT. Amino acids: CASSSGGPGGQPQHF.

This chain links TRBV2 with TRBJ1-1; D uncertain. CDR1 and CDR2 from the germline V gene are SNHLY and FYNNEI. Trimming removed 6 bases at V and 6 bases at J, with 17 bases between. This CDR3 region has 14 residues. CDR3 in amino acids: CASRVRGWAPEAFF. The CDR3 region has the DNA TGTGCCAGCAGAGTTCGTGGGTGGGCGCCTGAAGCTTTCTTT. The full variable domain, rest sourced from reference TRBV2 and TRBJ1-1, is EPEVTQTPSHQVTQMGQEVILRCVPISNHLYFYWYRQILGQKVEFLVSFYNNEISEKSEIFDDQFSVERPDGSNFTLKIRSTKLEDSAMYFCASRVRGWAPEAFFGQGTRLTVV.

The V gene is TRBV19, the J gene TRBJ2-2; the D call may be TRBD1 or TRBD2 (6 bases each). The CDR3 length is 15 residues. Looked up from germline, CDR1 is LNHDA and CDR2 is SQIVND (reference sequence). V lost 7 bases to trimming and J lost 7 bases, with 19 bases between them. The CDR3 protein is CASTHYDRRGGELFF. CDR3 in DNA: TGTGCCAGTACCCATTATGACAGGCGGGGCGGGGAGCTGTTTTTT.

The chain has TRBV19 and TRBJ2-7; D possibly corresponds to TRBD1 (7 bases). This CDR3 has 15 amino acids. The V and J ends lost 0 bases and 5 bases respectively, with 14 bases between them. CDR1 and CDR2 (germline): LNHDA, SQIVND (reference sequence). The CDR3 is CASSIDRQGGNEQYF. CDR3 DNA: TGTGCCAGTAGTATAGATCGACAGGGCGGGAACGAGCAGTACTTC.

In this sample, this clone turned up a few times. The chain has TRBV5-1 and TRBJ1-2, with TRBD1 matching over 7 bases. The CDR3 consists of 14 residues. Germline V gene data show CDR1 as SGHRS and CDR2 as YFSETQ. The junction had 10 bases not matched to a gene; V was cut back by 3 bases and J by 8 bases. The CDR3 DNA sequence: TGCGCCAGCAGCTCCTGGACAGGATTTACCGGCTACACCTTC. The encoded protein is CASSSWTGFTGYTF.

This chain joins TRBV6-5 and TRBJ2-1; D remains unclear. V was clipped by 4 bases and J by 9 bases, with 10 bases between them. Germline V gene sequence: CDR1 MNHEY, CDR2 SVGAGI. CDR3 length equals 12 residues. The CDR3 DNA follows: TGTGCCAGCAGTTTTATGTTTGGTGAGCAGTTCTTC. Residues: CASSFMFGEQFF.

The V call is TRBV28, the J call TRBJ2-4; D is ambiguous. Trimming removed 2 bases at V and 4 bases at J, with 9 bases between. This CDR3 is built from 14 residues. The germline V gene encodes CDR1 MDHEN and CDR2 SYDVKM. CDR3 in DNA: TGTGCCAGCAGTTTAGACACACCTAAAAACATTCAGTACTTC. Its protein is CASSLDTPKNIQYF.